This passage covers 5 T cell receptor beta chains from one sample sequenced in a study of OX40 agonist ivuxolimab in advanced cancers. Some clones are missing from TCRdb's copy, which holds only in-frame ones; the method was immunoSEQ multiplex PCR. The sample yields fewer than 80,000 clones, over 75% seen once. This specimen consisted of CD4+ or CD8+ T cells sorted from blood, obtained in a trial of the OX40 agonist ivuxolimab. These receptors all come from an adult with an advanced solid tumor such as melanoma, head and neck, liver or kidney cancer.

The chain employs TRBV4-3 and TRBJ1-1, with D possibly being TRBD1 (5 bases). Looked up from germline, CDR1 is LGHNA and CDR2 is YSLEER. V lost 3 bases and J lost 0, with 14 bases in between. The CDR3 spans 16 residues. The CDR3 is CASSQGLGRMNTEAFF. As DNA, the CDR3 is TGCGCCAGCAGCCAGGGTCTGGGACGTATGAACACTGAAGCTTTCTTT.

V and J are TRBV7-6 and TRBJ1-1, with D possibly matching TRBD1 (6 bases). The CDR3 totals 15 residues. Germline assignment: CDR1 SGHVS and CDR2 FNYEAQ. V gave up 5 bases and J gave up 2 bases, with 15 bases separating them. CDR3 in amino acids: CASSIKAGVNTEAFF. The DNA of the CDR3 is TGTGCCAGCAGCATCAAGGCAGGGGTCAACACTGAAGCTTTCTTT.

The CDR3 DNA reads TGTGCCAGCACCTCGACAGGGACTGGTGAGCAGTTCTTC. It codes for CASTSTGTGEQFF. The gene calls are TRBV28 and TRBJ2-1, with a possible D match to TRBD1 (7 bases). Germline CDR1 is MDHEN and CDR2 is SYDVKM. The CDR3 covers 13 residues. V was pared by 7 bases and J by 9 bases, with 16 bases between.

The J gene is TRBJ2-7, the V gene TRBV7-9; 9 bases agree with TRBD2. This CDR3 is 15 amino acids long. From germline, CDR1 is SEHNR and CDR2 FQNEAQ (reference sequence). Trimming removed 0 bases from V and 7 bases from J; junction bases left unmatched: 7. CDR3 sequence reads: CASSLANSGSQEQYF. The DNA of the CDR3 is TGTGCCAGCAGCTTAGCGAATAGCGGGAGTCAGGAGCAGTACTTC.

The DNA of the CDR3 is TGTGCCAGCAGTTTAATGCGGAGGGGGGGCGAATGTAGTGGAGATACGCAGTATTTT. Amino acids: CASSLMRRGGECSGDTQYF. The rearrangement uses TRBV27 and TRBJ2-3, with TRBD2 as a possible D gene (7 bases). This CDR3 contains 19 residues. Trimming cost V 2 bases and J 5 bases, with 26 bases left between them. CDR1 MNHEY and CDR2 SMNVEV come from the germline V gene (reference sequence).